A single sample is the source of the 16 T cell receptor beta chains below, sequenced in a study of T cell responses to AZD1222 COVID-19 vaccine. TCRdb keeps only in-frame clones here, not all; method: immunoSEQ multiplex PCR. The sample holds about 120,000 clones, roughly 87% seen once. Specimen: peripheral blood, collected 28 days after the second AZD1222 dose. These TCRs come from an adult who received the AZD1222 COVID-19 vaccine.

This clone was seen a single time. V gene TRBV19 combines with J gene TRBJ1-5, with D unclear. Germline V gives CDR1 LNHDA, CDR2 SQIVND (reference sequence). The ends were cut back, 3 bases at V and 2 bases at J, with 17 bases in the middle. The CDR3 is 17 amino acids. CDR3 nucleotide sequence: TGTGCCAGTAGTATTTCGCATGGGAGGTCGGGCAATCAGCCCCAGCATTTT. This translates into CASSISHGRSGNQPQHF. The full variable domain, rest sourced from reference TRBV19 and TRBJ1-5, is DGGITQSPKYLFRKEGQNVTLSCEQNLNHDAMYWYRQDPGQGLRLIYYSQIVNDFQKGDIAEGYSVSREKKESFPLTVTSAQKNPTAFYLCASSISHGRSGNQPQHFGDGTRLSIL.

The CDR3 region is CASSRAGEQYF. The CDR3 coding sequence is TGTGCCAGCAGCCGAGCGGGGGAGCAGTACTTC. This chain connects TRBV3-1 (or the pseudogene TRBV3-2) to TRBJ2-7, with 7 bases that match TRBD2. CDR3 size: 11 residues. V shed 4 bases and J 7 bases; nucleotides not matched to a gene: 1. Germline CDR1 LGHDT, CDR2 YNNKEL (reference sequence).

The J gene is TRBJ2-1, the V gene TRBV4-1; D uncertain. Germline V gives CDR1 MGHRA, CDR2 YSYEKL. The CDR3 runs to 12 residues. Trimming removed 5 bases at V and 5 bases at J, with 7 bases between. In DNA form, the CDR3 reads TGCGCCAGCAGCACACAGAACAATGAGCAGTTCTTC. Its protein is CASSTQNNEQFF.

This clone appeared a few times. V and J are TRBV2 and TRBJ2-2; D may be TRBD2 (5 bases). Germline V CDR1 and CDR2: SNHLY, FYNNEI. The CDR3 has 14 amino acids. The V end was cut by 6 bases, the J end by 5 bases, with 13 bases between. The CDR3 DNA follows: TGTGCCAGCAGCGAACGATCGGGAACCGGGGAGCTGTTTTTT. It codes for CASSERSGTGELFF.

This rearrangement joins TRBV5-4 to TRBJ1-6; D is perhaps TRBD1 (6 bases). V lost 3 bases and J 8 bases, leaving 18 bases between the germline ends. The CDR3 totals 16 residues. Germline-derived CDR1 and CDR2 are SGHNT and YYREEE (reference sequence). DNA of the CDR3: TGTGCCAGCAGCTGGAACCCACAGGGAATCGATTCACCCCTCCACTTT. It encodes CASSWNPQGIDSPLHF.

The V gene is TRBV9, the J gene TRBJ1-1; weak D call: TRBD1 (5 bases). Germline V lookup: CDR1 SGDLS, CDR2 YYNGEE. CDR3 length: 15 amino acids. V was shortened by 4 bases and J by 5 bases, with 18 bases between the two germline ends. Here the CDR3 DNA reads TGTGCCAGCAGCACTTCTCAGGGAGGGTTAACTGAAGCTTTCTTT. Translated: CASSTSQGGLTEAFF.

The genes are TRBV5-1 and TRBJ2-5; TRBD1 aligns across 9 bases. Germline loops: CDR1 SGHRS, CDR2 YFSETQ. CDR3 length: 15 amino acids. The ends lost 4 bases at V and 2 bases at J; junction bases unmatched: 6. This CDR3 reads CASSDRDRDQETQYF. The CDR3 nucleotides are TGCGCCAGCAGCGACCGGGACAGGGATCAAGAGACCCAGTACTTC.

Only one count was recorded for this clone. This CDR3 reads CASSVVRGYGYTF. The CDR3 DNA reads TGTGCCAGCAGTGTAGTCAGGGGCTATGGCTACACCTTC. The V call is TRBV2, the J call TRBJ1-2; D is possibly TRBD1 (6 bases). This CDR3 comprises 13 residues. CDR1 is SNHLY, CDR2 FYNNEI, per germline. V lost 4 bases to trimming and J lost 4 bases, with 10 bases between them.

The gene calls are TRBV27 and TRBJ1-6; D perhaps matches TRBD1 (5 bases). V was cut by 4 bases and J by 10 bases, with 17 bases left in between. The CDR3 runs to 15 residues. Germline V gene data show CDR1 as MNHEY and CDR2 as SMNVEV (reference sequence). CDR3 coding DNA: TGTGCCAGCAGTTCACCCCGGCAGGGTAGCTCACCCCTCCACTTT. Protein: CASSSPRQGSSPLHF.

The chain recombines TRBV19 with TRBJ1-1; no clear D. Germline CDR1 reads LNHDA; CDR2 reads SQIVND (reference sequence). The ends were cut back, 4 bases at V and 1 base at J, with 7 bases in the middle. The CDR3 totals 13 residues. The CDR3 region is CASSNRRNTEAFF. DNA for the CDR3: TGTGCCAGTAGTAACAGAAGGAACACTGAAGCTTTCTTT.

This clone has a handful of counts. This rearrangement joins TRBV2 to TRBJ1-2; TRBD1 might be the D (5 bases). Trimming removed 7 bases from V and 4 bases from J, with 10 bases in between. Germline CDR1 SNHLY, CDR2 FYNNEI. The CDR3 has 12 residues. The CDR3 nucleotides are TGTGCCAGCACCCAGGGCGTCTATGGCTACACCTTC. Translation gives CASTQGVYGYTF. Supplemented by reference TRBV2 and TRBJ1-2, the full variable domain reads EPEVTQTPSHQVTQMGQEVILRCVPISNHLYFYWYRQILGQKVEFLVSFYNNEISEKSEIFDDQFSVERPDGSNFTLKIRSTKLEDSAMYFCASTQGVYGYTFGSGTRLTVV.

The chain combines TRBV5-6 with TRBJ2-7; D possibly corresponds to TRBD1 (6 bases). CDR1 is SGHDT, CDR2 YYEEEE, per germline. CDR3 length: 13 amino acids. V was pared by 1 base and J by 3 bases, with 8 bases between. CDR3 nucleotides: TGTGCCAGCAGCTTGAGAGGGGGCTACGAGCAGTACTTC. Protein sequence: CASSLRGGYEQYF.

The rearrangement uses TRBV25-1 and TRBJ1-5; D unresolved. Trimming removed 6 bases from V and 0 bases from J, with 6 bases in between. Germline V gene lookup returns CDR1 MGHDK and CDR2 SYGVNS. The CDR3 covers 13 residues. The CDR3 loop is CASRGNSNQPQHF. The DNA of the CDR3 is TGTGCCAGCAGGGGCAATAGCAATCAGCCCCAGCATTTT.

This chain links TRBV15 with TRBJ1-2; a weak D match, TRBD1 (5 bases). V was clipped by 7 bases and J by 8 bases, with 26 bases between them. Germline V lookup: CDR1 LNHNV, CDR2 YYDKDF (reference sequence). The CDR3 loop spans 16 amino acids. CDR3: CATTTAPGPPRQGYTF. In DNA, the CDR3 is TGTGCCACCACCACGGCACCGGGACCACCAAGACAGGGCTACACCTTC.

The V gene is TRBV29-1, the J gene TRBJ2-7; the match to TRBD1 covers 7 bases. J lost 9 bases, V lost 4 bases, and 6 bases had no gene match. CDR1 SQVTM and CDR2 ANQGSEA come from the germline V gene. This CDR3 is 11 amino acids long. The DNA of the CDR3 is TGCAGCGTTGGTCGGGACAGTGTGCAGTACTTC. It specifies CSVGRDSVQYF.

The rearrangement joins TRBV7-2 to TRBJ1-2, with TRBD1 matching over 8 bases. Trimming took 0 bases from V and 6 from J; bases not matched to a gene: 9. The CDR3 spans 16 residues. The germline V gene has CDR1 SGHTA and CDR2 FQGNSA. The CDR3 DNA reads TGTGCCAGCAGCTTAGCCCTTGGACAGGGCCTAGATGGCTACACCTTC. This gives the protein CASSLALGQGLDGYTF. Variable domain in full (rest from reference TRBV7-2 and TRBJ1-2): GAGVSQSPSNKVTEKGKDVELRCDPISGHTALYWYRQSLGQGLEFLIYFQGNSAPDKSGLPSDRFSAERTGGSVSTLTIQRTQQEDSAVYLCASSLALGQGLDGYTFGSGTRLTVV.